The clone carrying this TCR beta chain is a singleton in its sample. Its antigen is as yet unknown. Method: immunoSEQ multiplex PCR; TCRdb's copy keeps in-frame clones and lacks some. Here the sample spans 25,000 to 35,000 clones, around 78% being singletons. The data were taken from a study of T cell responses to AZD1222 COVID-19 vaccine. About the research overall: Second-dose schedules of about 4 or about 12 weeks were combined.

The CDR3 contains 15 residues. CDR1 MNHEY and CDR2 SVGAGI come from the germline V gene. Trimming removed 2 bases from V and 6 bases from J; junction bases left unmatched: 7. General observations from the study: Mostly white British, mostly female donors; authors suggested clonal diversity may be underestimated. At baseline, seropositivity was found in only 5 to 7 AZD1222 recipients. Unmutated variant regions are reportedly the target of nearly half of TCRs that are spike-specific.

The origin of this receptor is an adult in good health. The rearrangement uses TRBV6-5 and TRBJ1-1; TRBD1 aligns across 9 bases. The specimen comprised peripheral blood, sampled on day 0 of AZD1222 vaccination. The CDR3 region is CASSYGTGRSAEAFF. The DNA of the CDR3 is TGTGCCAGCAGTTACGGGACAGGGCGCTCCGCTGAAGCTTTCTTT.